This TCR beta chain was profiled in a study of tumor-infiltrating lymphocytes in primary liver carcinoma. Study background: Each of the growths was stage T1-T3 N0M0, extending about 4.2 to 11 cm across.

From approximately 0.5 ug of total RNA, TCR beta-specific cDNA was reverse-transcribed using a constant-region primer. Modified slightly, ARM-PCR produced TCR beta libraries over three nested multiplex PCR rounds. TCRdb reanalysed the multiplex PCR reads using MiXCR and keeps one entry per CDR3 protein. The sample holds about 20,000 distinct CDR3 sequences, roughly 72% seen once. Total RNA and DNA came together from approximately 22-30 mg of bulk tissue without cell sorting. This clonotype rates as medium-sized. The sequenced material came from liver tumor tissue from sampling region 1. Subset described: tumor region T1, superior pole. The receptor was derived from a man in his forties or fifties with primary liver carcinoma and hepatitis B virus infection.

CDR3 region: CASSWTGTLRTDTQYF. As DNA, the CDR3 is TGTGCCAGCAGTTGGACCGGGACTCTCCGCACAGATACGCAGTATTTT. The chain recombines TRBV6-6 with TRBJ2-3; weak D call: TRBD2 (6 bases). V was pared by 4 bases and J by 1 base, with 15 bases between. In germline, CDR1 is MNHNY, CDR2 SVGAGI (reference sequence). This CDR3 comprises 16 residues.